This T cell receptor beta chain was sequenced in a study of tumor and adjacent non-tumor tissue in lung cancer. Study as a whole: Stage I to III disease affected 10 men and roughly 5 women aged about 31 to 80. Whole-study findings and limits: Higher tumor TCR diversity was associated with shorter survival.

The CDR3 contains 17 residues. The germline V gene has CDR1 MGHRA and CDR2 YSYEKL. This sample's RNA came from whole unsorted tissue. Donors were chemotherapy-naive, newly diagnosed lung cancer surgical patients in China, August–late 2014. TCRbeta libraries were built with three rounds of nested PCR, modified from ARM-PCR. TCRdb re-called the multiplex PCR reads with MiXCR, one entry per CDR3 protein. The sample contains around 200,000 distinct CDR3 sequences, 71% of which appear only once. In regard to this clonotype: Its antigen is unknown. A read error may produce the germline difference seen at one junction end.

This rearrangement joins TRBV4-1 to TRBJ2-5; 7 bases are a match to TRBD1. Material for sequencing was lung tumor tissue. This clonotype was obtained from a man aged 55 to 69 with non-small cell lung cancer. The CDR3 DNA is TGCGTCAGCATCCAAGCCCCGGGACAGAGGGTTTTAGAGACCCAGTACTTC. Its translation is CVSIQAPGQRVLETQYF.